Described below is a single T cell receptor (beta chain) sequence and its context. This clonotype was observed a few times. The target of this receptor is not known. Base qualities were left out, and no much larger clone turns up one base away. The sample originates from a study of early T cells in non-severe SARS-CoV-2 infection (dated by TCRdb to the early 2020s). For the study in its entirety: Because TCR sequencing relied on bulk RNA taken from unsorted whole blood, pairing of alpha and beta chains was not possible. Overall study results and their limits: Matching against VDJdb was skewed toward anti-spike CD8 responses, likely underestimated virus-specific expansions, and missed private and CD4 specificities.

Library preparation employed 5' RACE. These reads were obtained on a NextSeq 500. In the TCR library protocol, unique molecular identifiers were attached to individual cDNA molecules to correct for PCR bias and sequencing error. Both TCR alpha and beta chains were sequenced, and tight co-correlation was observed between alpha and beta sequence abundances in each sample. For the original study's pipeline: Decombinator V4 was used to perform V gene, J gene and CDR3 annotation of TCR sequences. Expanded TCRs were defined as changing significantly between any two time points under a Poisson model with p below 0.0001. TCR abundances were normalised to the total number of TCRs sequenced per sample and were expressed as counts per million. MAIT TCRs were defined by TRAV1-2 paired with TRAJ12, TRAJ20 or TRAJ33, and iNKT TCRs by TRAV10 paired with TRAJ18. VDJdb, accessed 1 November 2021, was searched for CMV, EBV and SARS-CoV-2 annotated TCRs, with TCRs annotated for multiple antigens excluded. The public reads were reanalyzed by TCRdb: fastp trimming at Q25, MiXCR alignment, in-frame beta chains only. Each CDR3 protein gets just one entry, which takes the most common genes and DNA from the rows behind it. The V and J calls were determined by TCRdb, not by the authors. This sample has over 55,000 distinct CDR3 sequences in its table, and roughly a tenth of those were observed once. 8.5% to 9.5% of the sample is held by the ten biggest clonotypes.

Set within a cohort of healthcare workers in London, UK, this nested case-control study involved weekly PCR testing of nasopharyngeal swabs along with blood sampling. Healthcare workers were recruited between 23 and 31 March 2020, during the week of the UK lockdown, and were followed weekly for up to about 15 weeks. The CDR3 has 13 amino acids, counting the end cysteine and phenylalanine. This entry keeps only the CDR3 DNA: 39 bases, framed from base 1. CDR1 and CDR2 were assigned from the germline V gene as SGHVS and FQNEAQ. V drops 1 base and J drops 7 bases, leaving 8 bases in between. Sequencing was carried out using whole blood. The receptor's source is an adult who was a healthcare worker with PCR-confirmed SARS-CoV-2 infection or an uninfected control (not recorded which). Recombination connected TRBV7-8 to TRBJ2-4; the D gene remains uncertain. The nucleotides read TGTGCCAGCAGCTTAGGGCCAAGGAACATTCAGTACTTC. Its amino acids are CASSLGPRNIQYF.